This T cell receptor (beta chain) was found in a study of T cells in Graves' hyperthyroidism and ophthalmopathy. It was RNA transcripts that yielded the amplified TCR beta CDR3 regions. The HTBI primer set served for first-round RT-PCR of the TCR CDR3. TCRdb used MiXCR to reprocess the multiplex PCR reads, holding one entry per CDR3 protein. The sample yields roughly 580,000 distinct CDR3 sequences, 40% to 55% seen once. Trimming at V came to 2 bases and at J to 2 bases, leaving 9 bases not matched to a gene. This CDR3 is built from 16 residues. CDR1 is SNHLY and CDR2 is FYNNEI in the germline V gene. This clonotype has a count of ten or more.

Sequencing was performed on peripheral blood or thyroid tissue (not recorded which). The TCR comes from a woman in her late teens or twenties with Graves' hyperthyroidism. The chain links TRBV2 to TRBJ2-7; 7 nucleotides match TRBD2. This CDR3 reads CASSEPSGGSAYEQYF. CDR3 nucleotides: TGTGCCAGCAGTGAACCCTCAGGCGGGAGTGCCTACGAGCAGTACTTC.